This T cell receptor beta chain was captured by sequencing in a study of Ad26.COV2.S vaccination and SARS-CoV-2 variants. Study summary: Enrollment placed the donor in the COV1001 Ad26.COV2.S trial arm. Each vaccinee took Ad26.COV2.S intramuscularly, once or twice 56 days apart. Points from the study as a whole: People who got the vaccine had more spike-specific TCR breadth than people who got placebo.

Assay: immunoSEQ multiplex PCR; the TCRdb copy retains only in-frame clones and omits some. The repertoire has hundreds of thousands of clones, 70% to 90% of them found once; the top ten carry over 1.3%. CDR3 size: 14 residues. J lost 6 bases, V lost 4 bases, and 7 bases had no gene match. The germline V gene has CDR1 ENHRY and CDR2 SYGVKD. As concerns this clone: What it binds is not known.

Treatment in this sample: around 19 received Ad26.COV2.S at low or high dose, single or two shots; several received placebo; per-sample allocation not given. Day 63 after the first injection of vaccine or placebo was the sampling time. Sequencing was performed on peripheral blood, taken in a trial of Ad26.COV2.S vaccine versus placebo. The V call is TRBV10-3, the J call TRBJ2-7; 9 positions agree with TRBD1. This clonotype originated in a person aged 18-65 years who received the Ad26.COV2.S COVID-19 vaccine or a placebo. The CDR3 spells CAISGTGGRGEQYF. Written as DNA, the CDR3 is TGTGCCATCAGTGGAACAGGGGGCCGCGGCGAGCAGTACTTC.